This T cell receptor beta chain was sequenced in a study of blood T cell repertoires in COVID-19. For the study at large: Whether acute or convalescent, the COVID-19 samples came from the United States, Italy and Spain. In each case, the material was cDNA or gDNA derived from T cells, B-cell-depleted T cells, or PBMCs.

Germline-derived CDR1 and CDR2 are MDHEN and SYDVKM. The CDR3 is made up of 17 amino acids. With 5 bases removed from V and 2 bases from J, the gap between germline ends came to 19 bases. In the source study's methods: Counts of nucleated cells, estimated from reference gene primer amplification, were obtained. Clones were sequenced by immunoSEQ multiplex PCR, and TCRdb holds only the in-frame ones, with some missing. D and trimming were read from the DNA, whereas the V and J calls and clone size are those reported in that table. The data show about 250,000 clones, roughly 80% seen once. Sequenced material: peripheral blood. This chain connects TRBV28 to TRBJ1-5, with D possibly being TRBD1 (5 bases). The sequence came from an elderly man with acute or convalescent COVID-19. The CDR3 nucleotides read TGTGCCAGCAGTCCCGGGACTTCTAAGATTCGCAATCAGCCCCAGCATTTT. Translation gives CASSPGTSKIRNQPQHF.